These 31 T cell receptor beta chains were sequenced from one sample in a study of cytomegalovirus exposure and HLA in healthy donors. 60 Vbeta and 13 Jbeta primers were used in PCR. Measured with immunoSEQ multiplex PCR; TCRdb has only the in-frame clones, and not every one. The table lists approximately 140,000 clones, around 80% of them singletons, with approximately 2% in the top ten. Source material: PBMCs. The receptors were gathered from a man aged 25-45 years in good health and CMV-seronegative.

The chain links TRBV5-1 to TRBJ2-3; weak D call: TRBD2 (6 bases). Trimming stripped 4 bases from V and 3 bases from J, with 15 bases between. CDR3 size: 15 residues. CDR1 is SGHRS, CDR2 YFSETQ, per germline. The CDR3 bases are TGCGCCAGCAGCCCCGCGGGGATGTTAACAGATACGCAGTATTTT. As protein: CASSPAGMLTDTQYF.

The gene calls are TRBV6-4 and TRBJ2-3, with D possibly matching TRBD1 (5 bases). The germline V gene encodes CDR1 MRHNA and CDR2 SNTAGT. V was cut by 6 bases and J by 2 bases, with 15 bases left in between. The CDR3 covers 15 residues. DNA for the CDR3: TGTGCCAGCAGCAAATCTGGACAATTCACAGATACGCAGTATTTT. It is translated as CASSKSGQFTDTQYF.

This chain joins TRBV13 and TRBJ2-7, with 9 bases matching TRBD2. Germline assignment: CDR1 PRHDT and CDR2 FYEKMQ (reference sequence). V shed 4 bases, J shed 0 bases, and the junction held 13 bases outside the gene matches. The CDR3 runs to 18 residues. The CDR3 sequence is CASSSYARTSESSYEQYF. The CDR3 DNA follows: TGTGCCAGCAGCTCGTACGCTAGGACTAGCGAGTCCTCCTACGAGCAGTACTTC.

The V gene is TRBV19, the J gene TRBJ1-5, with D hard to call. The V and J ends lost 1 base and 4 bases respectively, with 8 bases between them. CDR1 is LNHDA, CDR2 SQIVND, per germline (reference sequence). The CDR3 consists of 14 residues. In nucleotides, the CDR3 is TGTGCCAGTAGTATAGTGGGCACGAATCAGCCCCAGCATTTT. The encoded protein is CASSIVGTNQPQHF.

The rearrangement links TRBV29-1 to TRBJ2-7; 7 bases match TRBD1. Germline trimming cut 5 bases from V and 0 bases from J; bases unmatched to any gene: 10. The CDR3 totals 15 residues. Germline-derived CDR1 and CDR2 are SQVTM and ANQGSEA. The CDR3: CSVSDGQVGSYEQYF. The CDR3 region has the DNA TGCAGCGTTTCTGACGGACAGGTAGGCTCCTACGAGCAGTACTTC.

The chain is built from TRBV28 and TRBJ2-4, with D perhaps matching TRBD2 (5 bases). Trimming removed 6 bases from V and 0 bases from J, with 9 bases in between. The CDR3 has 14 residues. CDR1 is MDHEN and CDR2 is SYDVKM in the germline V gene. CDR3 DNA: TGTGCCAGCAGAACGCGGGTAGCCAAAAACATTCAGTACTTC. Protein product: CASRTRVAKNIQYF. The full variable domain, with the rest looked up from reference TRBV28 and TRBJ2-4, is DVKVTQSSRYLVKRTGEKVFLECVQDMDHENMFWYRQDPGLGLRLIYFSYDVKMKEKGDIPEGYSVSREKKERFSLILESASTNQTSMYLCASRTRVAKNIQYFGAGTRLSVL.

The chain recombines TRBV28 with TRBJ2-1; 15 bases fit TRBD2. The V segment lost 6 bases and the J segment 7 bases; nucleotides outside the gene matches: 10. CDR3 length: 17 amino acids. Germline loops: CDR1 MDHEN, CDR2 SYDVKM. The CDR3 region has the DNA TGTGCCAGCAGCCCCAGCGGGACTAGCGGGGGGCTGAATGAGCAGTTCTTC. The encoded protein is CASSPSGTSGGLNEQFF. Full variable domain (rest looked up from reference TRBV28 and TRBJ2-1): DVKVTQSSRYLVKRTGEKVFLECVQDMDHENMFWYRQDPGLGLRLIYFSYDVKMKEKGDIPEGYSVSREKKERFSLILESASTNQTSMYLCASSPSGTSGGLNEQFFGPGTRLTVL.

The chain has TRBV28 and TRBJ1-2; 9 bases match TRBD1. Germline values: CDR1 MDHEN, CDR2 SYDVKM. V was clipped by 2 bases and J by 4 bases; unmatched bases: 2. CDR3 size: 14 residues. The CDR3 DNA is TGTGCCAGCAGTTTAACGGACAGGGGCTATGGCTACACCTTC. This translates into CASSLTDRGYGYTF.

V and J are TRBV6-1 and TRBJ2-2; 7 positions match TRBD1. From germline, CDR1 is MNHNS and CDR2 SASEGT. V dropped 5 bases and J dropped 6; count of bases not matched to a gene: 9. The CDR3 runs to 15 residues. CDR3 amino acids: CASSRDSEVAGELFF. CDR3 sequence (DNA): TGTGCCAGCAGTCGGGACAGCGAGGTGGCCGGGGAGCTGTTTTTT.

This clone was seen once. The chain uses TRBV6-6 and TRBJ1-5; D is undetermined. Trimming pared 0 bases from V and 8 bases from J, leaving 5 bases between. CDR1 is MNHNY, CDR2 SVGAGI, per germline (reference sequence). This CDR3 has 12 amino acids. The CDR3 sequence is CASSYSAEPQHF. CDR3 coding DNA: TGTGCCAGCAGTTACTCGGCTGAGCCCCAGCATTTT.

This clone was observed a few times. The chain carries TRBV5-4 and TRBJ2-3; 9 bases line up with TRBD1. The trim removed 4 bases at V and 5 bases at J, leaving 8 bases unmatched. The CDR3 runs to 15 residues. In germline, CDR1 is SGHNT, CDR2 YYREEE (reference sequence). Here the CDR3 reads CASSRQGGGGDTQYF. The CDR3 bases are TGTGCCAGCAGCCGACAGGGGGGCGGTGGAGATACGCAGTATTTT.

The V and J genes are TRBV19 and TRBJ2-7; TRBD2 matches 7 bases. V was clipped by 3 bases and J by 0 bases; unmatched bases: 8. Per the germline V gene, CDR1 is LNHDA and CDR2 is SQIVND (reference sequence). This CDR3 region has 16 residues. The CDR3 reads CASSIGSGGTSYEQYF. DNA for the CDR3: TGTGCCAGTAGTATCGGTTCCGGGGGGACCTCCTACGAGCAGTACTTC.

This sequence joins TRBV28 and TRBJ1-1, with D possibly being TRBD1 (5 bases). The CDR3 runs to 13 residues. The germline V gene has CDR1 MDHEN and CDR2 SYDVKM. V lost 10 bases to trimming and J lost 4 bases, with 16 bases between them. CDR3 coding DNA: TGTGCCACCAAAACGACAAGGGGCACTGAAGCTTTCTTT. Translated, it gives CATKTTRGTEAFF. Together with reference TRBV28 and TRBJ1-1, the CDR3 gives the full variable domain: DVKVTQSSRYLVKRTGEKVFLECVQDMDHENMFWYRQDPGLGLRLIYFSYDVKMKEKGDIPEGYSVSREKKERFSLILESASTNQTSMYLCATKTTRGTEAFFGQGTRLTVV.

This clone was counted only a few times. The chain recombines TRBV5-1 with TRBJ1-1; 10 bases match TRBD1. The CDR3 is 14 amino acids. Germline lookup yields CDR1 SGHRS and CDR2 YFSETQ. V shed 4 bases and J 5 bases; nucleotides not matched to a gene: 5. The CDR3 DNA reads TGCGCCAGCAGCGGACAGGGGGGGTCGACTGAAGCTTTCTTT. The encoded protein is CASSGQGGSTEAFF. Drawing the rest from reference TRBV5-1 and TRBJ1-1, the complete variable domain is KAGVTQTPRYLIKTRGQQVTLSCSPISGHRSVSWYQQTPGQGLQFLFEYFSETQRNKGNFPGRFSGRQFSNSRSEMNVSTLELGDSALYLCASSGQGGSTEAFFGQGTRLTVV.

This chain connects TRBV5-1 to TRBJ1-2, with 10 bases fitting TRBD1. The CDR3 length is 16 residues. Losses at the gene ends were 4 bases for V and 0 bases for J; bases not matched to a gene: 6. The germline V gene has CDR1 SGHRS and CDR2 YFSETQ. The CDR3 nucleotides are TGCGCCAGCAGCCTTGGACAGGGGGGAACTAACTATGGCTACACCTTC. Its protein is CASSLGQGGTNYGYTF. Full variable domain (outside the CDR3, taken from reference TRBV5-1 and TRBJ1-2): KAGVTQTPRYLIKTRGQQVTLSCSPISGHRSVSWYQQTPGQGLQFLFEYFSETQRNKGNFPGRFSGRQFSNSRSEMNVSTLELGDSALYLCASSLGQGGTNYGYTFGSGTRLTVV.

The gene calls are TRBV5-5 and TRBJ2-3; possibly TRBD1 for D (5 bases). The germline V gene has CDR1 SGHKS and CDR2 YYEKEE (reference sequence). Trimming stripped 0 bases from V and 2 bases from J, with 19 bases between. The CDR3 length is 18 residues. CDR3 in DNA: TGTGCCAGCAGCTTGGTGGTATTGTTACAGGAATACACAGATACGCAGTATTTT. Its protein product is CASSLVVLLQEYTDTQYF.

This chain uses TRBV2 with TRBJ1-3; 7 bases align to TRBD1. CDR3 length: 13 residues. Trimming removed 6 bases from V and 4 bases from J; junction bases left unmatched: 3. The germline CDR1 and CDR2 sequences are SNHLY and FYNNEI. The CDR3 DNA sequence: TGTGCCAGCAGCACAGGGGCCGGAAACACCATATATTTT. Amino acid sequence: CASSTGAGNTIYF. The full variable domain, in which reference TRBV2 and TRBJ1-3 provide the parts outside the CDR3, is EPEVTQTPSHQVTQMGQEVILRCVPISNHLYFYWYRQILGQKVEFLVSFYNNEISEKSEIFDDQFSVERPDGSNFTLKIRSTKLEDSAMYFCASSTGAGNTIYFGEGSWLTVV.

The chain joins TRBV5-8 to TRBJ1-1, with a weak D call TRBD1 (6 bases). The germline V gene encodes CDR1 SGHTS and CDR2 YDEGEE. V lost 6 bases to trimming and J lost 7 bases, with 25 bases between them. The CDR3 length is 16 residues. DNA for the CDR3: TGTGCCAGCAACCCAAGAAGGGACATCGGAAACTATGAAGCTTTCTTT. Its translation is CASNPRRDIGNYEAFF.

The chain links TRBV29-1 to TRBJ1-2; weak D call: TRBD1 (5 bases). The length of the CDR3 is 13 residues. Looked up from germline, CDR1 is SQVTM and CDR2 is ANQGSEA. V was clipped by 4 bases and J by 8 bases, with 17 bases between them. The CDR3 region has the DNA TGCAGCGTTGCTCGTACAGGCACCGGGGGCTACACCTTC. Residues: CSVARTGTGGYTF.

This clone was seen more than once but under ten times. V is TRBV6-1 and J is TRBJ2-4, with a tentative D call TRBD2 (5 bases). CDR3 length: 14 amino acids. CDR1 is MNHNS and CDR2 is SASEGT in the germline V gene. Trimming cost V 8 bases and J 5 bases, with 16 bases left between them. CDR3 in amino acids: CASSTTRVENIQYF. In DNA form, the CDR3 reads TGTGCCAGCTCCACCACTAGAGTGGAAAACATTCAGTACTTC.

CDR3: CASSTGGTTDTQYF. CDR3 DNA sequence: TGCGCCAGCAGCACGGGGGGCACCACAGATACGCAGTATTTT. The rearrangement joins TRBV5-1 to TRBJ2-3; tentative D call: TRBD2 (7 bases). The CDR3 loop spans 14 amino acids. V lost 4 bases and J 2 bases, leaving 11 bases between the germline ends. CDR1 is SGHRS and CDR2 is YFSETQ in the germline V gene.

As regards this clone: Germline is not matched at one junction end, which may reflect a read error. Here the CDR3 DNA reads TGTGCCAGCAGTTCCGGGACAGGTTCACTAAAAATGGACTTC. Its translation is CASSSGTGSLKMDF. The V gene is TRBV28, the J gene TRBJ2-7; 8 nucleotides match TRBD1. The CDR3 covers 14 residues. From germline, CDR1 is MDHEN and CDR2 SYDVKM. The whole variable domain, filled in from reference TRBV28 and TRBJ2-7, reads DVKVTQSSRYLVKRTGEKVFLECVQDMDHENMFWYRQDPGLGLRLIYFSYDVKMKEKGDIPEGYSVSREKKERFSLILESASTNQTSMYLCASSSGTGSLKMDFGPGTRLTVT.

The chain joins TRBV5-1 to TRBJ1-1; 7 bases align to TRBD1. V lost 2 bases to trimming and J lost 1 base; unmatched junction nucleotides: 2. This CDR3 is built from 14 residues. Germline V lookup: CDR1 SGHRS, CDR2 YFSETQ. This CDR3 reads CASSLRDRNTEAFF. CDR3 nucleotides: TGCGCCAGCAGCTTAAGGGACAGGAACACTGAAGCTTTCTTT.

The V and J genes are TRBV7-2 and TRBJ2-7, with 9 bases that match TRBD1. The CDR3 runs 14 residues. Germline V lookup: CDR1 SGHTA, CDR2 FQGNSA. With 6 bases clipped from V and 5 bases from J, the junction kept 8 bases outside the gene matches. CDR3 sequence: CASRRTRQGDEQYF. The DNA for the CDR3 is TGTGCCAGCAGACGTACCCGACAGGGGGACGAGCAGTACTTC.

This clone was seen more than once but under ten times. This chain links TRBV6-6 with TRBJ1-1, with TRBD1 matching over 8 bases. Germline V CDR1 and CDR2: MNHNY, SVGAGI (reference sequence). Trimming took 2 bases from V and 7 from J; bases not matched to a gene: 6. This CDR3 has 14 amino acids. In DNA, the CDR3 is TGTGCCAGCAGTTACGGGCAGGGGGCTATTGAAGCTTTCTTT. Translated, it gives CASSYGQGAIEAFF.

In this sample, this clone turned up once. The V and J genes are TRBV6-5 and TRBJ2-7; 7 bases match TRBD1. The CDR3 consists of 15 residues. The V segment lost 6 bases and the J segment 5 bases; nucleotides outside the gene matches: 13. The germline V gene encodes CDR1 MNHEY and CDR2 SVGAGI. The chain's CDR3 is CASSQESRGLNEQYF. CDR3 bases: TGTGCCAGCAGCCAAGAGTCGAGGGGGCTCAACGAGCAGTACTTC.

The chain employs TRBV6-5 and TRBJ2-3, with a possible D match to TRBD2 (6 bases). The CDR3 length is 15 residues. V dropped 6 bases and J dropped 5 bases, with 18 bases sitting between them. The germline CDR1 and CDR2 sequences are MNHEY and SVGAGI. The CDR3 DNA sequence: TGTGCCAGCAGCCTCGCCGGGGCCGGGGGAGATACGCAGTATTTT. It codes for CASSLAGAGGDTQYF.

Regarding this clone: Germline is not matched at one junction end, which may reflect a read error. V gene TRBV6-1 combines with J gene TRBJ1-5; D unclear. Looked up from germline, CDR1 is MNHNS and CDR2 is SASEGT. The CDR3 is 11 amino acids. The CDR3 sequence is CASSHEVSQNF. In DNA form, the CDR3 reads TGTGCCAGCAGTCATGAAGTGTCCCAGAATTTT.

In its sample, this clone was seen once. The J gene is TRBJ2-5, the V gene TRBV4-1, with TRBD2 matching over 7 bases. V lost 1 base, J lost 2 bases, and 7 bases stayed unmatched. The CDR3 extends over 16 amino acids. Germline CDR1 is MGHRA and CDR2 is YSYEKL. CDR3 DNA: TGCGCCAGCAGCCAAGTTCCAGCGGGGAAACAAGAGACCCAGTACTTC. Encoded protein: CASSQVPAGKQETQYF.

V is TRBV7-9 and J is TRBJ2-5; unclear D gene. Germline V lookup: CDR1 SEHNR, CDR2 FQNEAQ (reference sequence). The V and J ends lost 3 bases and 2 bases respectively, with 7 bases between them. The CDR3 totals 13 residues. CDR3 in amino acids: CASSFSNQETQYF. As DNA, the CDR3 is TGTGCCAGCAGCTTCTCTAATCAAGAGACCCAGTACTTC.

The chain recombines TRBV5-5 with TRBJ2-7; 8 positions match TRBD1. The germline V gene has CDR1 SGHKS and CDR2 YYEKEE (reference sequence). V lost 4 bases, J lost 4 bases, and 16 bases stayed unmatched. The CDR3 extends over 17 amino acids. This CDR3 is CASSQSPRQGWGYEQYF. CDR3 sequence (DNA): TGTGCCAGCAGCCAATCACCCCGACAGGGGTGGGGGTACGAGCAGTACTTC.